What follows is one TCR beta chain and its context. Germline CDR1 reads WSHSY; CDR2 reads SAAADI. This CDR3 spans 17 amino acids. The junction had 10 bases not matched to a gene; V was cut back by 5 bases and J by 0 bases. Genomic DNA for unsorted samples, which was extracted with the QIAamp DNA Blood Mini kit, came from some 100 million PBMCs. It was at deep level that the assay was run. For every subset, genomic DNA was evenly distributed across several immunoSEQ plates. The assay was immunoSEQ multiplex PCR, and TCRdb's table has in-frame clones only and misses some. This sample has 550,000 to 600,000 clones, with around 81% found just once. This record belongs to a study of shared clonotypes between healthy human individuals.

The V gene is TRBV10-2, the J gene TRBJ2-1; 7 bases align to TRBD2. The source material was PBMCs. The sequence was obtained from a woman aged 40-49 years in good health. Some clones in this sample may be carry-over from other donors' samples. The CDR3 DNA reads TGCGCCAGCAGTCCATTGGCCGGGAGGAGCTCCTACAATGAGCAGTTCTTC. Translated: CASSPLAGRSSYNEQFF.